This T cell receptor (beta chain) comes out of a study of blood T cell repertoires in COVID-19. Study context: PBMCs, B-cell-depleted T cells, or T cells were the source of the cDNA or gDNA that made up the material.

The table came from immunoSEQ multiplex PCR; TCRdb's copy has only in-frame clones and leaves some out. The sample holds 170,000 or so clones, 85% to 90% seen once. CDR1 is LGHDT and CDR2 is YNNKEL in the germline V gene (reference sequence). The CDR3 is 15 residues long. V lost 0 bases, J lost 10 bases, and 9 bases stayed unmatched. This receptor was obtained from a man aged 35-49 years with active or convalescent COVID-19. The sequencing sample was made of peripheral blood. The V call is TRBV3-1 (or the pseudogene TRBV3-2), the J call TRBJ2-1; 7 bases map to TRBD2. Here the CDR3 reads CASSQEGLVRGEQFF. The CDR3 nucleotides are TGTGCCAGCAGCCAAGAAGGACTAGTGCGTGGGGAGCAGTTCTTC.